This TCR beta chain was captured in a study of Graves' ophthalmopathy and Graves' hyperthyroidism. CDR3 length equals 14 residues. The germline V and J ends were trimmed by 6 bases and 4 bases, with 16 bases remaining between them. The V gene's germline CDR1 is MDHEN and CDR2 SYDVKM. Amplification of the TCR beta CDR3 regions used RNA transcripts (as template). In the first round, RT-PCR was carried out with HTBI primers, and a multiplex PCR formed the second round. TCRdb used MiXCR to reprocess the multiplex PCR reads, holding one entry per CDR3 protein. This sample has over 500,000 distinct CDR3 sequences, with 20% to 25% found just once. Each diagnosis was determined on the basis of clinical symptoms, serum thyroxine, TRAb, thyroid ultrasound and orbital computed tomography.

This sequence originates from a woman younger than 35 with stable Graves' hyperthyroidism. Some clones in this sample may be carry-over from other donors' samples. Sequencing input: peripheral blood. The chain has TRBV28 and TRBJ2-7, with D tentatively TRBD2 (6 bases). DNA for the CDR3: TGTGCCAGCAGCTTTCTGGAGGGTAAATACGAGCAGTACTTC. As protein: CASSFLEGKYEQYF.